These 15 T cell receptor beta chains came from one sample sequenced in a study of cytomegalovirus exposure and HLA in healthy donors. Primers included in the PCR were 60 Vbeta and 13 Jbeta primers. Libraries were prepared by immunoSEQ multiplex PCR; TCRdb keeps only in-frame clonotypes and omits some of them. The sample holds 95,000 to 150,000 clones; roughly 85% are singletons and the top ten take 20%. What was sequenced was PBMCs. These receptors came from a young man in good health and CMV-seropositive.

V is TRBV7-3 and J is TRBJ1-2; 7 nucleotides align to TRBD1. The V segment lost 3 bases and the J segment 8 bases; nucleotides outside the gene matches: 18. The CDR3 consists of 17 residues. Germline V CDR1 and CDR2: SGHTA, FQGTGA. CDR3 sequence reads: CASSLYPVTGEVVGYTF. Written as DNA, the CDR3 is TGTGCCAGCAGCTTGTACCCGGTAACAGGGGAGGTAGTAGGCTACACCTTC.

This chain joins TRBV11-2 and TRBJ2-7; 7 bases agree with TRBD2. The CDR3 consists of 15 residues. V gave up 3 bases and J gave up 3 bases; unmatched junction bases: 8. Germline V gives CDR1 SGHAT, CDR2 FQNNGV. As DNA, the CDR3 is TGTGCCAGCAGCTTCGGACTAGGGTCGAACTACGAGCAGTACTTC. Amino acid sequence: CASSFGLGSNYEQYF. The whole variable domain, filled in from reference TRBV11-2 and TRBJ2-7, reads EAGVAQSPRYKIIEKRQSVAFWCNPISGHATLYWYQQILGQGPKLLIQFQNNGVVDDSQLPKDRFSAERLKGVDSTLKIQPAKLEDSAVYLCASSFGLGSNYEQYFGPGTRLTVT.

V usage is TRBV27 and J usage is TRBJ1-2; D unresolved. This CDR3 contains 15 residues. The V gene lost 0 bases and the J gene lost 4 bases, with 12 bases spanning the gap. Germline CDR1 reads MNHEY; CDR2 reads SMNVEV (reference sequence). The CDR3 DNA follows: TGTGCCAGCAGTTTATCGTCGGGTACCGGCTATGGCTACACCTTC. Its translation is CASSLSSGTGYGYTF.

CDR3 amino acids: CASSLQGDQAFF. The DNA of the CDR3 is TGTGCCAGCTCCCTACAGGGGGACCAAGCTTTCTTT. This chain connects TRBV18 to TRBJ1-1, with 8 bases identical to TRBD1. Germline V gene sequence: CDR1 KGHSH, CDR2 LQKENI. The CDR3 covers 12 residues. V gave up 6 bases and J gave up 9 bases; unmatched junction bases: 6.

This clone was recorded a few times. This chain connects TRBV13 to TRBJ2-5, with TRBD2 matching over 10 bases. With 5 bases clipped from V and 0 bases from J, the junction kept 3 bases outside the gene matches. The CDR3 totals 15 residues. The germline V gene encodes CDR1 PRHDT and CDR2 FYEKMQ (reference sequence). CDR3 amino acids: CASSLSGGNQETQYF. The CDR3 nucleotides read TGTGCCAGCAGCCTTAGCGGGGGGAACCAAGAGACCCAGTACTTC.

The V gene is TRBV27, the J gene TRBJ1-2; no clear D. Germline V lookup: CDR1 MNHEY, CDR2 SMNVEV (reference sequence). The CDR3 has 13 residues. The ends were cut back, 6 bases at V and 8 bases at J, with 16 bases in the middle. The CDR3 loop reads CASRREGARGYTF. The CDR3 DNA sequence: TGTGCCAGCAGGAGGGAGGGCGCGAGGGGCTACACCTTC.

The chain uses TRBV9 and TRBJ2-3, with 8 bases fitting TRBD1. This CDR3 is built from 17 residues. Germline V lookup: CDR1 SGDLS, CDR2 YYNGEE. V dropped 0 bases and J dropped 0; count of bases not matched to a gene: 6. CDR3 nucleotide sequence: TGTGCCAGCAGCGTAGCTTCGGGACAGGAGAGCACAGATACGCAGTATTTT. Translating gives CASSVASGQESTDTQYF. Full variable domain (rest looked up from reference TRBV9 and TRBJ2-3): DSGVTQTPKHLITATGQRVTLRCSPRSGDLSVYWYQQSLDQGLQFLIQYYNGEERAKGNILERFSAQQFPDLHSELNLSSLELGDSALYFCASSVASGQESTDTQYFGPGTRLTVL.

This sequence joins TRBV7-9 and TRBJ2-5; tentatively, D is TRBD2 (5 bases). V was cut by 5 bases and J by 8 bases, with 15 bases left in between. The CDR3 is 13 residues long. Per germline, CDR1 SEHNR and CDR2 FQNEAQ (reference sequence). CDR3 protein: CASSPQTRETQYF. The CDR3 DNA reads TGTGCCAGCAGCCCTCAAACTAGAGAAACCCAGTACTTC.

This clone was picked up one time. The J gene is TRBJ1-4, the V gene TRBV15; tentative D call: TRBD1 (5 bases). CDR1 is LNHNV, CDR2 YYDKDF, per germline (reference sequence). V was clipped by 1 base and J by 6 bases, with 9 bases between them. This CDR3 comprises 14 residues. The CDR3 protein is CATSRVQVDEKLFF. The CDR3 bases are TGTGCCACCAGCAGAGTACAGGTAGATGAAAAACTGTTTTTT.

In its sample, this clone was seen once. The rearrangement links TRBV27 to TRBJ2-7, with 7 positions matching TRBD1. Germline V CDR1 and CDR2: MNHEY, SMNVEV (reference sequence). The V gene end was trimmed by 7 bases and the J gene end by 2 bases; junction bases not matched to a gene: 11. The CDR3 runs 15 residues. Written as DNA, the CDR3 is TGTGCCAGCATGCGATCGACAGGGCCTACCTACGAGCAGTACTTC. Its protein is CASMRSTGPTYEQYF.

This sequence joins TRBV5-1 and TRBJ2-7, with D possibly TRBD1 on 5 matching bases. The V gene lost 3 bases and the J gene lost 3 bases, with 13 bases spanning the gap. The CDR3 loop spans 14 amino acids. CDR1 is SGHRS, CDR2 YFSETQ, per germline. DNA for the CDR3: TGCGCCAGCAGCTCCAGTAACAGGTACTACGAGCAGTACTTC. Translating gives CASSSSNRYYEQYF.

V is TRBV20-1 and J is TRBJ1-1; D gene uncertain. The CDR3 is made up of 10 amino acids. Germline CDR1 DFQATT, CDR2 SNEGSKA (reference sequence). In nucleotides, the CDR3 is TGCAGCGTATTAGCCACTGAAGCTTTCTTT. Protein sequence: CSVLATEAFF.

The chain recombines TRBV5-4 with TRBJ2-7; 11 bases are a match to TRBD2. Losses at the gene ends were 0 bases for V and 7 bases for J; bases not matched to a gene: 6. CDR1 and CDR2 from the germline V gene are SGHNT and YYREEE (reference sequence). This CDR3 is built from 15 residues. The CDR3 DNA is TGTGCCAGCAGCTTGGCCCTAGCGGGGGGCGTAGAGCAGTACTTC. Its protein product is CASSLALAGGVEQYF.

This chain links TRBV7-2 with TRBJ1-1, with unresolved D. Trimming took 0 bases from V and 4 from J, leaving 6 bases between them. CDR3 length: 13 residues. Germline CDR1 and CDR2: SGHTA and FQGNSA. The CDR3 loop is CASSLARGTEAFF. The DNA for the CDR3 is TGTGCCAGCAGCTTAGCGCGGGGCACTGAAGCTTTCTTT.

The chain's CDR3 is CASSQYPGPEQYF. In DNA, the CDR3 is TGCGCCAGCAGCCAATACCCAGGGCCCGAGCAGTACTTC. The chain couples TRBV4-1 to TRBJ2-7; tentatively, D is TRBD1 (5 bases). Germline V CDR1 and CDR2: MGHRA, YSYEKL. This CDR3 has 13 amino acids. V lost 2 bases and J 6 bases, leaving 11 bases between the germline ends.